This T cell receptor (beta chain) was obtained from a study of T cells after yellow fever vaccination. By 5'RACE template switching, TCR cDNA was produced, with a universal primer site and UMIs added in the process. TCRdb reprocessed the 5' RACE reads with MiXCR, giving one entry per CDR3 protein. The sample lists 450,000 to 550,000 distinct CDR3 sequences; around a fifth were seen once. As concerns this clonotype: Its antigen is as yet unknown.

Study outcomes and limitations: By day 5 rather than day 15, the secondary response had peaked, though it was weaker. Although most clonotypes did not, a small share appeared in both CD4 and CD8 compartments. Post-booster repertoires again held most primary-vaccination clones (roughly 95% CD4, 75% to 90% CD8).

CDR1 and CDR2 (germline): SQVTM, ANQGSEA. With V trimmed by 5 bases and J by 4 bases, 11 bases remained unmatched. The CDR3 runs to 16 residues. The TCR was taken from a man in his late teens or twenties who received the YFV17D yellow fever vaccine. The source was PBMCs, collected roughly 23 days after the first yellow fever vaccination. The V gene is TRBV29-1, the J gene TRBJ1-6; TRBD1 matches 7 bases. The CDR3 is CSVQPGGSLYNSPLHF. The CDR3 bases are TGCAGCGTTCAGCCAGGGGGTTCCCTATATAATTCACCCCTCCACTTT.